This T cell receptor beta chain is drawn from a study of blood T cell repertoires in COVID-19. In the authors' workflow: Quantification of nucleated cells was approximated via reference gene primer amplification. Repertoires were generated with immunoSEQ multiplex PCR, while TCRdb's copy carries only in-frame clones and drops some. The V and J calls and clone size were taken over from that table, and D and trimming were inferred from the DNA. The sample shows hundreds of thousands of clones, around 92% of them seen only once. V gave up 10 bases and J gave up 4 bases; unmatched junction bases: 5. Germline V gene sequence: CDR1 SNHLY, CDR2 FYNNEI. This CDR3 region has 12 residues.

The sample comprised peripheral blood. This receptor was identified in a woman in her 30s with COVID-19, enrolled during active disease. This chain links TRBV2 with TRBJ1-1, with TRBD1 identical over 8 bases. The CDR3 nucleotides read TGTGCCACAGGACAGGGCGGCACTGAAGCTTTCTTT. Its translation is CATGQGGTEAFF.